A single T cell receptor (beta chain) is shown here with its context. Its cognate antigen has yet to be identified. Base quality data are lacking; no much larger clone is found one base away. The entry originates in a study of shared T cell receptors in the human thymus (dated by TCRdb to the early 2020s). In the study overall: The study investigated the way shared, self-reactive T-cell receptor alpha chains are produced in the human thymus.

The library was made by the immunoSEQ multiplex PCR assay. TCRdb's version of the immuneACCESS table is confined to in-frame rearrangements and falls short of the full clone set. An unresolved V gene accounts for under half of the shortfall where checked; the remainder is of unknown origin. This sample is represented by under 850,000 clones; roughly 90% of them were singletons. The leading ten clones occupy 0.0095% to 0.013% of the sample. Inclusive of the bounding cysteine and phenylalanine, the CDR3 is 16 residues long. Just CDR3 DNA is preserved here, 48 bases in frame from base 1. CDR1 MDHEN and CDR2 SYDVKM were looked up in the germline V gene. Here V drops 3 bases and J drops 2 bases, and the junction holds 7 bases not matched to any gene. In addition, the sample was reused for a study of human thymus T cells. The second paper further reports: Donors were immunologically healthy infants undergoing open corrective cardiac surgery for congenital heart defects in Finland. Thymus tissue was collected as surgical resects that were removed during corrective cardiac surgery. Usage of V and J gene segments appeared to be biased in both the thymic and the peripheral blood repertoires. The related research found that thymic TCR repertoires overlapped highly between unrelated individuals. The study used under 10 infant thymus samples plus four related peripheral blood samples to characterize TCR alpha and beta repertoires. The cohort included about 6 male and two female infants, with donor ages spanning 7 to 244 days. Thymocytes were freed from the tissue by mechanical means and kept at -70 degrees C as pellets of roughly 9-30 million cells. A QIAsymphony instrument was used to extract genomic DNA from the frozen cell pellets. The immunoSEQ multiplex PCR assay was used to amplify the TCRB and TCRAD loci from a standardized quantity of quality-controlled genomic DNA. The amplicons spanned the V(D)J region and were long enough to cover the CDR3 and allow V and J genes to be identified. The amplicons were sequenced on an Illumina platform via the commercial immunoSEQ service. Primer bias and sequencing errors were corrected as previously described, and TCRAD and TCRB were defined on the basis of the IMGT database. The repertoires were analysed using immunoSEQ Analyzer 3.0 and VDJTools for basic statistics, V/J segment usage, diversity estimates, rarefaction and pairwise overlap. Diversity was estimated using the Chao1, ChaoE, Efron-Thisted, Shannon and inverse Simpson indices, and was also estimated on datasets down-sampled to the size of the smallest sample. Repertoire overlap was assessed by strict matching of CDR3 nucleotide sequence, V gene and J gene, and clustering was done by Jaccard-based multidimensional scaling. Thymus samples yielded on average approximately 800,000 unique TCRB clonotypes, compared with 75,000 to 85,000 from blood samples.

The sequence links TRBV28 to TRBJ2-3, with TRBD2 matching 8 junction bases. The clonotype comes from a boy in the first two years of life with a congenital heart defect. Donor details come from another sample of the same person, matched by shared clones. Sequenced material: thymocytes. Here the CDR3 is given as CASSFPTSGYTDTQYF. The nucleotides are TGTGCCAGCAGTTTTCCCACTAGCGGATACACAGATACGCAGTATTTT.